This TCR beta chain was documented in a study of blood T cell repertoires in COVID-19. The assay was immunoSEQ multiplex PCR, and TCRdb's table has in-frame clones only and misses some. The data contain hundreds of thousands of clones, about 90% of them seen just once; the ten biggest clones take up 10% to 12%. This clone is a singleton in its sample. Trimming took off 2 bases at V and 2 bases at J, with 4 bases between the two ends. Germline CDR1 is SEHNR and CDR2 is FQNEAQ (reference sequence). The CDR3 contains 14 residues. Input material: peripheral blood. This clonotype was obtained from a young woman with COVID-19, enrolled during active disease. The J gene is TRBJ1-6, the V gene TRBV7-9; D is undetermined. The CDR3 reads CASSLQAYNSPLHF. The CDR3, as DNA: TGTGCCAGCAGCTTACAGGCCTATAATTCACCCCTCCACTTT.